Detailed here is one T cell receptor (beta chain). This entry comes from a study of CD8+CD57+ T cells in acquired aplastic anemia. Sequenced patients had shown CD8+CD57+ cell expansion by flow cytometry. The CDR3 spans 10 residues. CDR1 and CDR2 (germline): SNHLY, FYNNEI. The template for TCR beta VDJ and CDR3 sequence profiling was genomic DNA. A single record per CDR3 protein comes from TCRdb applying MiXCR to the reads. The sample yields roughly 190,000 distinct CDR3 sequences, around half seen once. The J gene is TRBJ2-5, the V gene TRBV2, with D perhaps TRBD2 (5 bases). What was sequenced was sorted CD4+, CD8+, or CD8+CD57+ T cells (not recorded which) from PBMCs. The source of this sequence is a human donor with aplastic anemia. The DNA of the CDR3 is TGTGCTAGCGAACAAGAGACCCAGTACTTC. Translation gives CASEQETQYF.